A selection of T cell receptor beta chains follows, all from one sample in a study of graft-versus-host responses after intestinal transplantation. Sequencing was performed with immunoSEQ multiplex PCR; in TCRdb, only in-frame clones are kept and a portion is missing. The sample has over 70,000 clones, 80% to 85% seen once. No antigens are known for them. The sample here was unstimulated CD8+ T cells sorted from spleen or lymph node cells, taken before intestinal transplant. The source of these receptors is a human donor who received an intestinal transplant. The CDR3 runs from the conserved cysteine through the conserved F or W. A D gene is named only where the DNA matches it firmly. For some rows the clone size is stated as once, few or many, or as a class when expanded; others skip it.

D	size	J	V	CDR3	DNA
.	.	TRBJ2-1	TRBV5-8	CASSLAGGVSYNEQFF	TGTGCCAGCAGCTTGGCCGGCGGGGTCTCCTACAATGAGCAGTTCTTC
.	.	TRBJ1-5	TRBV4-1	CASSQEGGGSNQPQHF	TGCGCCAGCAGCCAAGAGGGGGGAGGGAGTAATCAGCCCCAGCATTTT
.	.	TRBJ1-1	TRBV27	CASRGGVSTEAFF	TGTGCCAGCAGAGGGGGGGTAAGCACTGAAGCTTTCTTT
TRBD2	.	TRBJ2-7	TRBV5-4	CASSLATAGGPYEQYF	TGTGCCAGCAGCTTGGCCACTGCGGGAGGCCCCTACGAGCAGTACTTC
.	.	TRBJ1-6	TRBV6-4	CASRLRDGYNSPLHF	TGTGCCAGCAGGCTTCGGGACGGCTATAATTCACCCCTCCACTTT
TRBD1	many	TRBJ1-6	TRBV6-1	CASSEGTGTNSPLHF	TGTGCCAGCAGTGAAGGGACAGGGACCAATTCACCCCTCCACTTT
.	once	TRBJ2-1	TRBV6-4	CASSYQCGQFF	TGTGCCAGCAGCTATCAATGCGGGCAGTTCTTC
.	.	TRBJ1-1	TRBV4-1	CASSQGLPGSEAFF	TGCGCCAGCAGCCAAGGCTTGCCTGGCTCTGAAGCTTTCTTT
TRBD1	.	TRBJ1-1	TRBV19	CASSIPYFRGTNTEAFF	TGTGCCAGTAGTATTCCGTATTTCAGGGGGACGAACACTGAAGCTTTCTTT
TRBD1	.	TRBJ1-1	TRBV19	CASSIPTGLNTEAFF	TGTGCCAGTAGTATCCCGACAGGGTTGAACACTGAAGCTTTCTTT
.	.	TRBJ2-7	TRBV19	CASSIGNQGGYEQYF	TGTGCCAGTAGTATAGGGAACCAAGGGGGCTACGAGCAGTACTTC
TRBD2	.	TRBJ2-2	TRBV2	CASSPLAGDYTGELFF	TGTGCCAGCAGTCCGCTAGCGGGGGATTACACCGGGGAGCTGTTTTTT
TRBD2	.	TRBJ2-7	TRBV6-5	CASSYSRGGEQYF	TGTGCCAGCAGTTACTCGCGGGGGGGCGAGCAGTACTTC
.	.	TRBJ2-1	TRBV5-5	CASSNGLKSFDEQFF	TGTGCCAGCAGCAACGGACTTAAGAGTTTCGATGAGCAGTTCTTC
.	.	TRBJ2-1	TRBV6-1	CASSDGPDSYNEQFF	TGTGCCAGCAGTGACGGACCGGACTCCTACAATGAGCAGTTCTTC
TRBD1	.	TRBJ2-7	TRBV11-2	CASSFRDRAYEQYF	TGTGCCAGCAGCTTCCGGGACAGAGCCTACGAGCAGTACTTC